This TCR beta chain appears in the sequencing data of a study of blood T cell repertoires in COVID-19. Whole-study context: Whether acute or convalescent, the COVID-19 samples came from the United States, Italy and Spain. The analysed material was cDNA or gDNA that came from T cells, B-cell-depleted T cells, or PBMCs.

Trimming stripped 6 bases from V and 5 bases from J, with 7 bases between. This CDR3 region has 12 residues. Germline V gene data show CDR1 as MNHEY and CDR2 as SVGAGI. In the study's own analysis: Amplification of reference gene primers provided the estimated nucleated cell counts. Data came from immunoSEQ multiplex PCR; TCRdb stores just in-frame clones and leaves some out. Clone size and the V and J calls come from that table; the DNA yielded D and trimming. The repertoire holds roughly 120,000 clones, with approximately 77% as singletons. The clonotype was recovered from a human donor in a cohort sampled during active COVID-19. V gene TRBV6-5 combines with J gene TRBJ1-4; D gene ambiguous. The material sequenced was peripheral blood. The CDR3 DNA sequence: TGTGCCAGCAGGCGGGCCAATGAAAAACTGTTTTTT. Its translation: CASRRANEKLFF.